A single sample is the source of the 8 T cell receptor beta chains below, sequenced in a study of shared clonotypes between healthy human individuals. TCRdb's copy holds only in-frame clones and misses some; the assay was immunoSEQ multiplex PCR. The sample lists about 2,500,000 clones; just over 90% were seen once. The specimen sequenced was naive CD4+ T cells sorted from blood. The subset denotes: CD45RA+ positively selected. These receptors all come from a man aged 18 to 30 in good health.

This chain uses TRBV7-3 with TRBJ2-3; 10 bases are a match to TRBD1. V was clipped by 0 bases and J by 3 bases; unmatched bases: 6. Germline CDR1 and CDR2: SGHTA and FQGTGA. The CDR3 extends over 17 amino acids. CDR3 region: CASSLTARDRGTDTQYF. The CDR3 DNA follows: TGTGCCAGCAGCTTAACCGCCCGGGACAGGGGAACAGATACGCAGTATTTT. The whole variable domain, filled in from reference TRBV7-3 and TRBJ2-3, reads GAGVSQTPSNKVTEKGKYVELRCDPISGHTALYWYRQSLGQGPEFLIYFQGTGAADDSGLPNDRFFAVRPEGSVSTLKIQRTERGDSAVYLCASSLTARDRGTDTQYFGPGTRLTVL.

V gene TRBV29-1 combines with J gene TRBJ2-5; the match to TRBD1 covers 12 bases. The CDR3 extends over 14 amino acids. V gave up 5 bases and J gave up 4 bases; unmatched junction bases: 5. Germline V lookup: CDR1 SQVTM, CDR2 ANQGSEA. As DNA, the CDR3 is TGCAGCGTTTCCGGGACAGGGGGCGCAGAGACCCAGTACTTC. Protein product: CSVSGTGGAETQYF. Looking up the rest from reference TRBV29-1 and TRBJ2-5 gives the full variable domain: SAVISQKPSRDICQRGTSLTIQCQVDSQVTMMFWYRQQPGQSLTLIATANQGSEATYESGFVIDKFPISRPNLTFSTLTVSNMSPEDSSIYLCSVSGTGGAETQYFGPGTRLLVL.

The genes are TRBV7-2 and TRBJ1-5; 8 nucleotides agree with TRBD1. The trim removed 4 bases at V and 5 bases at J, leaving 4 bases unmatched. Germline CDR1 and CDR2: SGHTA and FQGNSA. The CDR3 covers 14 residues. The CDR3 protein is CASSWTGRDQPQHF. The CDR3 DNA follows: TGTGCCAGCAGCTGGACAGGGAGGGATCAGCCCCAGCATTTT.

V and J are TRBV6-1 and TRBJ1-2, with 8 positions matching TRBD1. From germline, CDR1 is MNHNS and CDR2 SASEGT. Trimming cost V 5 bases and J 2 bases; bases outside gene matches: 7. The length of the CDR3 is 15 residues. CDR3 loop: CASSPRTGHNYGYTF. The CDR3 nucleotides read TGTGCCAGCAGTCCCCGGACAGGGCACAACTATGGCTACACCTTC.

This sequence joins TRBV19 and TRBJ1-4; D not certain. The V end lost 3 bases, the J end lost 0 bases, and 8 bases lay between the germline ends. Per the germline V gene, CDR1 is LNHDA and CDR2 is SQIVND (reference sequence). This CDR3 has 15 amino acids. DNA of the CDR3: TGTGCCAGTAGTATCCTATTTGCAACTAATGAAAAACTGTTTTTT. Protein: CASSILFATNEKLFF.

The rearrangement links TRBV6-5 to TRBJ2-1, with 10 bases fitting TRBD2. The CDR3 contains 15 residues. Per the germline V gene, CDR1 is MNHEY and CDR2 is SVGAGI. J was trimmed by 5 bases and V by 7 bases; bases with no gene match: 8. CDR3 in amino acids: CASTEGLAGDNEQFF. Written as DNA, the CDR3 is TGTGCCAGCACCGAGGGGCTAGCGGGGGACAATGAGCAGTTCTTC.

The chain is built from TRBV6-1 and TRBJ2-7; D is possibly TRBD2 (5 bases). Germline V gene lookup returns CDR1 MNHNS and CDR2 SASEGT. V shed 3 bases and J shed 3 bases, with 15 bases lying between them. The CDR3 has 15 amino acids. The CDR3 sequence is CASSEEASSYYEQYF. The CDR3 region has the DNA TGTGCCAGCAGTGAGGAGGCCTCCTCCTACTACGAGCAGTACTTC.

This chain connects TRBV5-8 to TRBJ2-5; D gene ambiguous. V was clipped by 4 bases and J by 5 bases, with 18 bases between them. The germline V gene encodes CDR1 SGHTS and CDR2 YDEGEE. CDR3 length: 15 residues. This CDR3 is CASSLLQHQWETQYF. The DNA for the CDR3 is TGTGCCAGCAGCCTCCTCCAGCATCAATGGGAGACCCAGTACTTC.